A single sample gave rise to the 16 T cell receptor beta chains below, sequenced in a study of T cells in Graves' hyperthyroidism and ophthalmopathy. RNA transcripts were the template for amplifying TCR beta CDR3 regions. TCR CDR3 regions were first amplified by RT-PCR with HTBI primers. TCRdb fed the multiplex PCR reads into MiXCR, producing one record per CDR3 protein. The sample contains 550,000 to 650,000 distinct CDR3 sequences, 14% of which appear only once. Source material: blood. The origin of the receptors is a woman between 40 and 55 years old with Graves' hyperthyroidism.

In its sample, this clonotype was seen many times. The rearrangement joins TRBV3-1 to TRBJ2-3, with a tentative D call TRBD2 (6 bases). Germline V gene sequence: CDR1 LGHDT, CDR2 YNNKEL (reference sequence). Trimming left V 8 bases short and J 0 bases short, with 12 bases between. CDR3 length: 14 amino acids. The CDR3 DNA is TGTGCCAGCGGACTATCCCCTAGCACAGATACGCAGTATTTT. Translating gives CASGLSPSTDTQYF.

Ten or more counts support this clonotype. Written as DNA, the CDR3 is TGTGCCAGCAACCAATTCTCCTCTGGAAACACCATATATTTT. Its translation: CASNQFSSGNTIYF. The genes are TRBV12-3 or TRBV12-4 and TRBJ1-3, with D unclear. This CDR3 is 14 amino acids long. The V and J ends lost 7 bases and 0 bases respectively, with 10 bases between them.

The sample holds many counts of this clonotype. DNA for the CDR3: TGTGCCAGCAGCGGGCGGGGACTAGCGTTGGGTGAGCAGTTCTTC. It translates to CASSGRGLALGEQFF. The rearrangement uses TRBV5-8 and TRBJ2-1, with 10 bases matching TRBD2. The V gene's germline CDR1 is SGHTS and CDR2 YDEGEE. V shed 4 bases, J shed 9 bases, and the junction held 10 bases outside the gene matches. CDR3 size: 15 residues. Together with reference TRBV5-8 and TRBJ2-1, the CDR3 gives the full variable domain: EAGVTQSPTHLIKTRGQQATLRCSPISGHTSVYWYQQALGLGLQFLLWYDEGEERNRGNFPPRFSGRQFPNYSSELNVNALELEDSALYLCASSGRGLALGEQFFGPGTRLTVL.

In this sample, this clonotype turned up many times. The CDR3, as DNA: TGTGCCAGCAGTGAAGCCGGACTAGCGGCTATCACCGGGGAGCTGTTTTTT. Protein sequence: CASSEAGLAAITGELFF. The genes are TRBV2 and TRBJ2-2, with TRBD2 matching 10 bases. The CDR3 has 17 amino acids. Germline V gene sequence: CDR1 SNHLY, CDR2 FYNNEI. After removal of 0 bases from V and 4 bases from J, the junction contained 5 bases not matched to a gene.

This clonotype showed up many times. V usage is TRBV28 and J usage is TRBJ2-5, with a tentative D call TRBD1 (6 bases). CDR3 length: 15 amino acids. Germline V CDR1 and CDR2: MDHEN, SYDVKM. V was pared by 2 bases and J by 2 bases, with 12 bases between. CDR3 coding DNA: TGTGCCAGCAGTTTACTTGAAACAGGGCAAGAGACCCAGTACTTC. It yields the protein CASSLLETGQETQYF.

This chain joins TRBV25-1 and TRBJ2-7; 10 bases are a match to TRBD2. Germline V gene lookup returns CDR1 MGHDK and CDR2 SYGVNS. The CDR3 totals 15 residues. Unmatched junction bases numbered 7, after V lost 8 bases and J lost 0 bases. The CDR3 is CASGLTSGLSYEQYF. DNA for the CDR3: TGTGCCAGCGGCCTGACTAGCGGGCTCTCCTACGAGCAGTACTTC.

This clonotype came up many times. The chain uses TRBV11-2 and TRBJ1-1; D might be TRBD1 (6 bases). CDR1 and CDR2 from the germline V gene are SGHAT and FQNNGV. V lost 3 bases and J lost 4, with 15 bases in between. CDR3 length: 15 residues. In DNA form, the CDR3 reads TGTGCCAGCAGCTTTACGGGGGGCTGGGGCACTGAAGCTTTCTTT. Amino acids: CASSFTGGWGTEAFF.

There are many counts of this clonotype. The V and J genes are TRBV30 and TRBJ1-1; 7 nucleotides agree with TRBD1. The CDR3 runs to 14 residues. V gave up 2 bases and J gave up 4 bases; unmatched junction bases: 7. Germline CDR1 is GTSNPN and CDR2 is SVGIG (reference sequence). The CDR3 DNA follows: TGTGCCTGGAGTAAGACAGGGTTATTCACTGAAGCTTTCTTT. Its protein is CAWSKTGLFTEAFF. The whole variable domain, remainder taken from reference TRBV30 and TRBJ1-1, is SQTIHQWPATLVQPVGSPLSLECTVEGTSNPNLYWYRQAAGRGLQLLFYSVGIGQISSEVPQNLSASRPQDRQFILSSKKLLLSDSGFYLCAWSKTGLFTEAFFGQGTRLTVV.

This clonotype appeared many times. V gene TRBV3-1 combines with J gene TRBJ2-5; 9 nucleotides agree with TRBD1. Germline CDR1 LGHDT, CDR2 YNNKEL (reference sequence). V shed 0 bases, J shed 3 bases, and the junction held 11 bases outside the gene matches. This CDR3 comprises 18 residues. CDR3 coding DNA: TGTGCCAGCAGCCAAGATCCCCCGAAGACAGGGGGAAAAGAGACCCAGTACTTC. Protein sequence: CASSQDPPKTGGKETQYF.

This clonotype was observed at least ten times. V is TRBV28 and J is TRBJ1-1; D is perhaps TRBD1 (5 bases). Germline assignment: CDR1 MDHEN and CDR2 SYDVKM. The CDR3 is 12 amino acids. Trimming left V 6 bases short and J 7 bases short, with 12 bases between. In nucleotides, the CDR3 is TGTGCCAGCAGCCTTCGGGGGGTTGAAGCTTTCTTT. Translated, it gives CASSLRGVEAFF.

The chain is built from TRBV10-2 and TRBJ2-7; 11 bases are shared with TRBD2. This CDR3 is built from 14 residues. The junction had 4 bases not matched to a gene; V was cut back by 8 bases and J by 1 base. CDR1 WSHSY and CDR2 SAAADI come from the germline V gene. The CDR3 DNA reads TGCGCCAGCGCGACTAGCGGGATATCCTACGAGCAGTACTTC. It translates to CASATSGISYEQYF.

The table lists this clonotype with many counts. The chain couples TRBV6-5 to TRBJ2-1; 8 bases agree with TRBD2. The CDR3 has 16 amino acids. CDR1 is MNHEY, CDR2 SVGAGI, per germline. Trimming at V came to 0 bases and at J to 7 bases, leaving 8 bases not matched to a gene. As DNA, the CDR3 is TGTGCCAGCAGTTACTCGAGCGGGAGACCGGAGAATGAGCAGTTCTTC. The encoded protein is CASSYSSGRPENEQFF.

This clonotype was counted at least ten times. The rearrangement joins TRBV20-1 to TRBJ2-7, with D maybe TRBD2 (6 bases). CDR1 and CDR2 (germline): DFQATT, SNEGSKA (reference sequence). Trimming cost V 0 bases and J 5 bases, with 14 bases left between them. The CDR3 is 14 amino acids. DNA of the CDR3: TGCAGTGCTAGAGACGGGGCAGGGAGGAACGAGCAGTACTTC. Translating gives CSARDGAGRNEQYF.

The J gene is TRBJ2-3, the V gene TRBV20-1; D might be TRBD2 (6 bases). V lost 3 bases to trimming and J lost 9 bases, with 13 bases between them. Germline V gene lookup returns CDR1 DFQATT and CDR2 SNEGSKA (reference sequence). This CDR3 has 12 residues. CDR3 nucleotide sequence: TGCAGTGCTAGCCCCCAGGAGGGAACGCAGTATTTT. Its protein is CSASPQEGTQYF.

This clonotype was found many times. The chain carries TRBV28 and TRBJ2-3, with D possibly matching TRBD2 (6 bases). Germline V gives CDR1 MDHEN, CDR2 SYDVKM. V lost 2 bases and J lost 0, with 9 bases in between. The CDR3 length is 15 residues. This CDR3 is CASSLGGLSTDTQYF. The CDR3 DNA reads as TGTGCCAGCAGTTTAGGAGGACTAAGCACAGATACGCAGTATTTT.

This clonotype was recorded at least ten times. The chain links TRBV24-1 to TRBJ2-5; 7 positions agree with TRBD1. J lost 5 bases, V lost 12 bases, and 14 bases had no gene match. This CDR3 has 14 amino acids. The germline gives CDR1 KGHDR, CDR2 SFDVKD. CDR3 loop: CAGPGQHVGETQYF. CDR3 coding DNA: TGTGCCGGACCGGGACAGCATGTGGGGGAGACCCAGTACTTC.